This T cell receptor (beta chain) was retrieved from a study of blood T cell repertoires in COVID-19. Study-level information: Samples came from the United States, Italy and Spain, spanning acute and convalescent COVID-19. T cells, B-cell-depleted T cells, or PBMCs supplied cDNA or gDNA.

In the authors' workflow: The assay estimated nucleated cells by amplifying reference gene primers. Data came from immunoSEQ multiplex PCR; TCRdb stores just in-frame clones and leaves some out. That table is the source of V, J and clone size, and D and trimming were worked out from the DNA. The table records some 260,000 clones, around nine tenths of them present only once. Seattle patients were enrolled while actively infected and followed longitudinally. Material for sequencing was peripheral blood. The clonotype was recovered from a woman aged 70-85 years with COVID-19, enrolled during active disease.

Written as DNA, the CDR3 is TGTGCCAGTAGTAGAAAGCCAGGGGGGTTAAACACTGAAGCTTTCTTT. Amino acids: CASSRKPGGLNTEAFF. This sequence joins TRBV19 and TRBJ1-1, with TRBD1 identical over 7 bases. CDR3 size: 16 residues. The V gene end was trimmed by 4 bases and the J gene end by 2 bases; junction bases not matched to a gene: 10. Looked up from germline, CDR1 is LNHDA and CDR2 is SQIVND (reference sequence).